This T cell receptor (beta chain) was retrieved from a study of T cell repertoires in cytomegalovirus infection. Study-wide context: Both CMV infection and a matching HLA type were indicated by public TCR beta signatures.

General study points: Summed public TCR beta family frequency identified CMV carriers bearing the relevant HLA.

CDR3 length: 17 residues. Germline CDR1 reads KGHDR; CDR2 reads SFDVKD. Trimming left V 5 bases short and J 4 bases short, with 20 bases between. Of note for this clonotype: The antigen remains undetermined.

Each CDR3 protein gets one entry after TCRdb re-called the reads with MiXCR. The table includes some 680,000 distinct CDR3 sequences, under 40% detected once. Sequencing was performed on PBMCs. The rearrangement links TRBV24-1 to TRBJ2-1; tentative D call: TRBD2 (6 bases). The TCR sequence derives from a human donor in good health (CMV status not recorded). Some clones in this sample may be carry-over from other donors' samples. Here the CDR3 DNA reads TGTGCCACCAGTGGGGGGAGGACCGGAGAGCTATACAATGAGCAGTTCTTC. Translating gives CATSGGRTGELYNEQFF.